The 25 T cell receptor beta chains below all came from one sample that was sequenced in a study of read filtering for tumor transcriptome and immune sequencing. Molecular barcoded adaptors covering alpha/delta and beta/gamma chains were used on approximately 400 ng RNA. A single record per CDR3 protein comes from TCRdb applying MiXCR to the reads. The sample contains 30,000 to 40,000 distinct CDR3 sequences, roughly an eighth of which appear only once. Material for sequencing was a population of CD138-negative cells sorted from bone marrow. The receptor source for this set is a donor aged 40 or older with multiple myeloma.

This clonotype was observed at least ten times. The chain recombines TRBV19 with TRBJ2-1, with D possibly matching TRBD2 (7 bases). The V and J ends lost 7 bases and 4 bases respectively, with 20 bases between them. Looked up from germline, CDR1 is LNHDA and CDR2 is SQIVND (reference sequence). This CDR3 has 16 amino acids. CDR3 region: CASNNGGGASYNEQFF. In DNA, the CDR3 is TGTGCCAGTAATAATGGAGGGGGGGCCTCTTACAATGAGCAGTTCTTC.

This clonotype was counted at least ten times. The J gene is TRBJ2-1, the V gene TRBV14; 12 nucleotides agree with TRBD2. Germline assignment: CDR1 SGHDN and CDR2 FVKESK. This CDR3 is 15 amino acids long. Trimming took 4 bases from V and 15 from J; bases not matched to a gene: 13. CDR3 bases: TGTGCCAGCAGCCGCCGAACCGGGACTAGCGGGCAGGTGTTCTTC. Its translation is CASSRRTGTSGQVFF.

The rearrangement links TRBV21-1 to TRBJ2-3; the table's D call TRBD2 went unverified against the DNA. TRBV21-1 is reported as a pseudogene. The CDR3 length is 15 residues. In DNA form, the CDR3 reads TGTGCCAGCAGCAAAGCGGGAGTAGTCTCAGATACGCAGTATTTT. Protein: CASSKAGVVSDTQYF.

The CDR3 bases are TGTGCCAGCAGCAGCCTACAGATTTTGAACACCGGGGAGCTGTTTTTT. Translating it yields CASSSLQILNTGELFF. The gene calls are TRBV2 and TRBJ2-2, with D hard to call. The CDR3 is 16 residues long. Trimming cost V 6 bases and J 1 base, with 15 bases left between them. Germline V gene sequence: CDR1 SNHLY, CDR2 FYNNEI. The entire variable domain, with the rest obtained from reference TRBV2 and TRBJ2-2, is as follows: EPEVTQTPSHQVTQMGQEVILRCVPISNHLYFYWYRQILGQKVEFLVSFYNNEISEKSEIFDDQFSVERPDGSNFTLKIRSTKLEDSAMYFCASSSLQILNTGELFFGEGSRLTVL.

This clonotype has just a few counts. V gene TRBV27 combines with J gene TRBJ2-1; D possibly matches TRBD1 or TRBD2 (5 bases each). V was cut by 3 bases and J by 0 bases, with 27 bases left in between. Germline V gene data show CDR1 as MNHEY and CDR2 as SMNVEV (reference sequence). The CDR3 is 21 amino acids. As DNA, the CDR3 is TGTGCCAGCAGTTTGGGCTCATGGCCGCCTTCCGGGGCCATCTCCTACAATGAGCAGTTCTTC. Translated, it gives CASSLGSWPPSGAISYNEQFF.

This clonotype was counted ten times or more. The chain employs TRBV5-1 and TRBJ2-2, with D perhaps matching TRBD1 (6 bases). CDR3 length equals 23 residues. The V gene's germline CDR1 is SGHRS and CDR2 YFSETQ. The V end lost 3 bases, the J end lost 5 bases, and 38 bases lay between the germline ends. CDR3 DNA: TGCGCCAGCAGCTCGCCATCCAGGGGTGAAAGTGAGTACGGAGAACATTGGACCGGGGAGCTGTTTTTT. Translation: CASSSPSRGESEYGEHWTGELFF.

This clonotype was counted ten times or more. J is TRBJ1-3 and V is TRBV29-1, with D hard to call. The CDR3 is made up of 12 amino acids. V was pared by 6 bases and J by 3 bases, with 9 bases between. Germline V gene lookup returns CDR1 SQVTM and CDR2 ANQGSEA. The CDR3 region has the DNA TGCAGCGTGGAATCTGGTGGAAACACCATATATTTT. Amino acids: CSVESGGNTIYF.

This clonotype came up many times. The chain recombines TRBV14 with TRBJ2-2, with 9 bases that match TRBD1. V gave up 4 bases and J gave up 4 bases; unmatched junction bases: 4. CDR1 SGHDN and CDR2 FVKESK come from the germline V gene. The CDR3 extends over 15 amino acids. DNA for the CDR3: TGTGCCAGCAGCCTAAAGACAGGGGGCACCGGGGAGCTGTTTTTT. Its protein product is CASSLKTGGTGELFF.

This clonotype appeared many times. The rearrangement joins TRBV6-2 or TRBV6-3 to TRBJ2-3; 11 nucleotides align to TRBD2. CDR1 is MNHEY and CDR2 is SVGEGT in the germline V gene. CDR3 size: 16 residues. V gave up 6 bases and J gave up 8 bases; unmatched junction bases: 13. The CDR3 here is CASSRRLAGGQTTQYF. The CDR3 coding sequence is TGTGCCAGCAGCCGACGCCTAGCGGGGGGACAGACTACGCAGTATTTT.

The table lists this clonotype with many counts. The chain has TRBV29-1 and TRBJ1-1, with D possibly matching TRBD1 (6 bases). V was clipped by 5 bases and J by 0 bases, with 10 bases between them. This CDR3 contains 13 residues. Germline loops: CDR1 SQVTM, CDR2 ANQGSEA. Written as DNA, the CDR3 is TGCAGCGTTCGAGGGGGGTTGAACACTGAAGCTTTCTTT. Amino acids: CSVRGGLNTEAFF. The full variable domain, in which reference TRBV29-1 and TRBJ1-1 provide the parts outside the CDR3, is SAVISQKPSRDICQRGTSLTIQCQVDSQVTMMFWYRQQPGQSLTLIATANQGSEATYESGFVIDKFPISRPNLTFSTLTVSNMSPEDSSIYLCSVRGGLNTEAFFGQGTRLTVV.

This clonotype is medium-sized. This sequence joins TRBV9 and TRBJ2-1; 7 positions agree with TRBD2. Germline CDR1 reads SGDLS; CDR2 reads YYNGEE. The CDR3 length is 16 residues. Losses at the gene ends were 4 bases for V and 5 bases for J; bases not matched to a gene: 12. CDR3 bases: TGTGCCAGCAGCTCGCGGACTAGTTTGGTCAACAATGAGCAGTTCTTC. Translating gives CASSSRTSLVNNEQFF.

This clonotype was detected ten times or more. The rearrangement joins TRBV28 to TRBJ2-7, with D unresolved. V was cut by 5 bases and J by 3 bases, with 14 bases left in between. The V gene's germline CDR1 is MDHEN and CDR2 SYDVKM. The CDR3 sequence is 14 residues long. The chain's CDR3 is CASSATKLGYEQYF. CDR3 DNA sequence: TGTGCCAGCAGTGCCACGAAACTCGGCTACGAGCAGTACTTC.

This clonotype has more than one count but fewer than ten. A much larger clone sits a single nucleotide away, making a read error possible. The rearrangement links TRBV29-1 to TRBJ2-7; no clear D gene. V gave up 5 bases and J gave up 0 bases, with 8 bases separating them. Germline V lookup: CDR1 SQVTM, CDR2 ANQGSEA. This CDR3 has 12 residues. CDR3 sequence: CSVTGSSYEQYF. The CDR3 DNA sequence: TGCAGCGTTACTGGCAGCTCCTACGAGCAGTACTTC.

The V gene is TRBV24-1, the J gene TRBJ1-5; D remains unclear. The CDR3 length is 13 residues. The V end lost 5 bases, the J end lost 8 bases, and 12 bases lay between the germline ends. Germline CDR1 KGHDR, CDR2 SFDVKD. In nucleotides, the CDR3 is TGTGCCACCAGTGGCCCCTCCCCGGAGCCCCAGCATTTT. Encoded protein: CATSGPSPEPQHF.

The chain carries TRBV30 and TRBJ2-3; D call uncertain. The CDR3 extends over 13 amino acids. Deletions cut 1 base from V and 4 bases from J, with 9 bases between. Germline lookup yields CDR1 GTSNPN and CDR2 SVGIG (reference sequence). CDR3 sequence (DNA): TGTGCCTGGAGTGGACAACTGGCAGATACGCAGTATTTT. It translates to CAWSGQLADTQYF.

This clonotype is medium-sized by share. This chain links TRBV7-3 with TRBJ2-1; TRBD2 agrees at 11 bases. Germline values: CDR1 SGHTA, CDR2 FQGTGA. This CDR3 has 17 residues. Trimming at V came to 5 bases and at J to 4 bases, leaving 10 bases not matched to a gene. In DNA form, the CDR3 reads TGTGCCAGCAGCCCTTACCCCGGGACTAGCGGATACAATGAGCAGTTCTTC. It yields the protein CASSPYPGTSGYNEQFF.

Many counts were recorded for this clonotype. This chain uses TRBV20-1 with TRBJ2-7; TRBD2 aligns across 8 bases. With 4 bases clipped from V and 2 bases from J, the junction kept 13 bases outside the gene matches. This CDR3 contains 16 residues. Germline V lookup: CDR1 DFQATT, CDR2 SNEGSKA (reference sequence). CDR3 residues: CSATRLASLGPYEQYF. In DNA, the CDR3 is TGCAGTGCTACAAGACTAGCGAGCCTGGGCCCCTACGAGCAGTACTTC.

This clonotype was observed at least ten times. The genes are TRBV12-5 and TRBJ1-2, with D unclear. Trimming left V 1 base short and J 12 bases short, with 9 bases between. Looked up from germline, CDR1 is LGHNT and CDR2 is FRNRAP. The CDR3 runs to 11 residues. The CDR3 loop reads CASGLALSNTF. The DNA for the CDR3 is TGTGCTAGTGGTTTGGCCTTATCTAACACCTTC.

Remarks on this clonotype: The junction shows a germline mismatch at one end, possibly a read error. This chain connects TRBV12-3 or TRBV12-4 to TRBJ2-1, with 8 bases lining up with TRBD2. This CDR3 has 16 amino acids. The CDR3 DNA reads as TGTGCCAGCAGTTTGAATGGACTAGCCTTAACCTATGGAGGCCTCTTC. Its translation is CASSLNGLALTYGGLF.

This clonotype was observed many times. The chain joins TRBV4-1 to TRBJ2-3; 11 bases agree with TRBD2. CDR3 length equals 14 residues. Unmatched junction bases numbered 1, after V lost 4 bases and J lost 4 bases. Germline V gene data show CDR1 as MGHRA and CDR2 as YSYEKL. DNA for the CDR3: TGCGCCAGCAGCCGACTAGCGGGGTCAGATACGCAGTATTTT. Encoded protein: CASSRLAGSDTQYF.

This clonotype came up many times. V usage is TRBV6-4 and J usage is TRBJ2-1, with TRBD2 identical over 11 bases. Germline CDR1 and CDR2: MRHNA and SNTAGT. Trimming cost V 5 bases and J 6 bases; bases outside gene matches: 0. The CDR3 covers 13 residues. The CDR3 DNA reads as TGTGCCAGCAGTACTAGCGGGGGCAATGAGCAGTTCTTC. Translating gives CASSTSGGNEQFF.

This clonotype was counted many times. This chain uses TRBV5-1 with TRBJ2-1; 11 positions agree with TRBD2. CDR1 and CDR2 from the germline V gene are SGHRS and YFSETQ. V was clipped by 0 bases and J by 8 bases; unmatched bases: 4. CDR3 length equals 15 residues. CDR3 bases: TGCGCCAGCAGCTTGGCACTAGCGGGAGACTATGAGCAGTTCTTC. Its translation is CASSLALAGDYEQFF.

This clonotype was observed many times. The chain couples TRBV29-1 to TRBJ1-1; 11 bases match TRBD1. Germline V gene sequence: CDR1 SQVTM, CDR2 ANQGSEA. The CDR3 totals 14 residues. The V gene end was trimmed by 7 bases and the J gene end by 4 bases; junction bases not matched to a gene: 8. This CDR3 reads CSAVGQGAVTEAFF. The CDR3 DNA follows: TGCAGCGCTGTCGGACAGGGGGCCGTCACTGAAGCTTTCTTT.

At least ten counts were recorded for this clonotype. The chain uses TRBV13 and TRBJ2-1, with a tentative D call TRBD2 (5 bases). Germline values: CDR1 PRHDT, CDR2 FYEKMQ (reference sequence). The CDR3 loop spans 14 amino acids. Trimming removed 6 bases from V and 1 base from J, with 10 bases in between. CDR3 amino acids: CASSPRRSYNEQFF. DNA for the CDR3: TGTGCCAGCAGTCCACGGAGGTCCTACAATGAGCAGTTCTTC.

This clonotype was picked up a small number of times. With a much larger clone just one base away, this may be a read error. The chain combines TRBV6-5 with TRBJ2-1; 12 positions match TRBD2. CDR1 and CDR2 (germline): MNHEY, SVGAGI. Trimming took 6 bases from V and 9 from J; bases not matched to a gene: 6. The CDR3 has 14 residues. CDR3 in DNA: TGTGCCAGCAGGGGGACTAGCGGGTTCGGTGAGCAGTTCTTC. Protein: CASRGTSGFGEQFF.